This is a list of T cell receptor beta chains from one sample in a study of identical twins' blood T cells. TCRdb re-derived calls from the 5' RACE reads in MiXCR, one entry per CDR3 protein. In the table there are hundreds of thousands of distinct CDR3 sequences, roughly 30% of which are singletons. The sequenced sample was PBMCs. The receptors derive from a woman aged 18 to 55 in good health. Each CDR3 is given with its conserved first and last residue. The order of the fields is CDR3 length, V gene, CDR3 protein.

cdr3_length: 15; v_call: TRBV5-4; cdr3_aa: CASSLGGAYNQPQHF
cdr3_length: 15; v_call: TRBV3-1; cdr3_aa: CASSHRSVNTGELFF
cdr3_length: 15; v_call: TRBV6-8; cdr3_aa: CASGAKWEAYNEQFF
cdr3_length: 12; v_call: TRBV19; cdr3_aa: CASGGFTGELFF
cdr3_length: 15; v_call: TRBV9; cdr3_aa: CASSVEGQATDTQYF
cdr3_length: 11; v_call: TRBV5-4; cdr3_aa: CASSIFGGYTF
cdr3_length: 16; v_call: TRBV7-9; cdr3_aa: CASSLSGQISTDTQYF
cdr3_length: 13; v_call: TRBV29-1; cdr3_aa: CSVVTPSKPEAFF
cdr3_length: 14; v_call: TRBV9; cdr3_aa: CASSPAGVHTEAFF
cdr3_length: 11; v_call: TRBV12-3/TRBV12-4; cdr3_aa: CASDVSGELFF
cdr3_length: 16; v_call: TRBV10-3; cdr3_aa: CAISGAVGLSNQPQHF
cdr3_length: 15; v_call: TRBV19; cdr3_aa: CASSISAGGRGEQFF
cdr3_length: 15; v_call: TRBV11-3; cdr3_aa: CASSDPGKGTGELFF
cdr3_length: 11; v_call: TRBV2; cdr3_aa: CASSEAREQFF
cdr3_length: 15; v_call: TRBV11-2; cdr3_aa: CASSWGIMAGAEQYF
cdr3_length: 14; v_call: TRBV27; cdr3_aa: CASSSGMHNSPLHF
cdr3_length: 12; v_call: TRBV20-1; cdr3_aa: CSAAARNTEAFF
cdr3_length: 12; v_call: TRBV20-1; cdr3_aa: CSARNLADGYTF
cdr3_length: 13; v_call: TRBV19; cdr3_aa: CASSTREAGEQFF
cdr3_length: 13; v_call: TRBV6-6; cdr3_aa: CASLQGYNSPLHF
cdr3_length: 14; v_call: TRBV10-3; cdr3_aa: CAISAVSNTGELFF
cdr3_length: 13; v_call: TRBV6-2/TRBV6-3; cdr3_aa: CASSFGVTGELFF
cdr3_length: 15; v_call: TRBV27; cdr3_aa: CASRGLVGTTDTQYF
cdr3_length: 13; v_call: TRBV29-1; cdr3_aa: CSVLTQNLNTIYF
cdr3_length: 15; v_call: TRBV6-5; cdr3_aa: CASSYSAGEWEKLFF
cdr3_length: 15; v_call: TRBV10-3; cdr3_aa: CAISDQGDSNQPQHF
cdr3_length: 18; v_call: TRBV6-1; cdr3_aa: CASRPWGAMITTGNTIYF
cdr3_length: 15; v_call: TRBV19; cdr3_aa: CASTIGPATNEKLFF
cdr3_length: 16; v_call: TRBV19; cdr3_aa: CASSPTPSPRFNEQFF
cdr3_length: 15; v_call: TRBV3-1; cdr3_aa: CASSPSGGAFYEQFF
cdr3_length: 16; v_call: TRBV10-3; cdr3_aa: CAISETGGPYQETQYF
cdr3_length: 11; v_call: TRBV7-9; cdr3_aa: CASSSGAGYTF
cdr3_length: 13; v_call: TRBV7-9; cdr3_aa: CASSFVGYYGYTF
cdr3_length: 14; v_call: TRBV20-1; cdr3_aa: CSARDTGGYYEQYF
cdr3_length: 16; v_call: TRBV11-3; cdr3_aa: CASSLRAGFGTDTQYF
cdr3_length: 13; v_call: TRBV7-8; cdr3_aa: CATGAGESTEAFF
cdr3_length: 15; v_call: TRBV27; cdr3_aa: CASSKPGTGTYEQYF
cdr3_length: 17; v_call: TRBV9; cdr3_aa: CASSVPREGKNTGELFF
cdr3_length: 12; v_call: TRBV29-1; cdr3_aa: CSVEAPSNEQVF
cdr3_length: 15; v_call: TRBV20-1; cdr3_aa: CSARDPQGLGSPLHF
cdr3_length: 13; v_call: TRBV29-1; cdr3_aa: CSVVPTNTGELFF
cdr3_length: 15; v_call: TRBV5-1; cdr3_aa: CASSLIPGTSYEQYF
cdr3_length: 14; v_call: TRBV6-6; cdr3_aa: CASSYSHLNTEAFF
cdr3_length: 14; v_call: TRBV5-1; cdr3_aa: CASSWDTRSTEAFF
cdr3_length: 19; v_call: TRBV3-1; cdr3_aa: CASSQLGQAGGPTPYEQYF
cdr3_length: 13; v_call: TRBV29-1; cdr3_aa: CSVYTGGSYEQYF
cdr3_length: 14; v_call: TRBV9; cdr3_aa: CASSRTAQDTEAFF
cdr3_length: 12; v_call: TRBV29-1; cdr3_aa: CSGKGSGNTIYF
cdr3_length: 16; v_call: TRBV2; cdr3_aa: CASNIGVVTAYNEQFF
cdr3_length: 13; v_call: TRBV20-1; cdr3_aa: CSARGGPFTEAFF
cdr3_length: 14; v_call: TRBV7-2; cdr3_aa: CASSFTGKAQPQHF
cdr3_length: 15; v_call: TRBV20-1; cdr3_aa: CSARLAGSPNNEQFF
cdr3_length: 14; v_call: TRBV5-1; cdr3_aa: CASSDDRNTGELFF
cdr3_length: 14; v_call: TRBV24-1; cdr3_aa: CATKEGFSNQPQHF
cdr3_length: 17; v_call: TRBV6-5; cdr3_aa: CASSYSNWGRLNSPLHF
cdr3_length: 13; v_call: TRBV29-1; cdr3_aa: CSALGHRNEKLFF
cdr3_length: 16; v_call: TRBV13; cdr3_aa: CASSKRQGAQNYGYTF
cdr3_length: 15; v_call: TRBV5-6; cdr3_aa: CASSGATGPNYGYTF
cdr3_length: 14; v_call: TRBV29-1; cdr3_aa: CSVEYTGNPYEQYF